A single sample gave rise to the 29 T cell receptor beta chains below, sequenced in a study of radiation and T cells in renal cell carcinoma. Time point denoted: baseline pretreatment blood. Indicated treatment: 15 Gy SBRT to primary tumor, nephrectomy 4 weeks later. Measured with immunoSEQ multiplex PCR; TCRdb has only the in-frame clones, and not every one. The sample includes around 140,000 clones, over 65% seen only once; the top ten take less than 25%. The sequences come from blood, collected from a patient whose treatment included radiotherapy and nephrectomy. These receptors were obtained from a woman aged 45-60 years with renal cell carcinoma.

This sequence joins TRBV6-5 and TRBJ1-1; weak D call: TRBD1 (5 bases). The germline CDR1 and CDR2 sequences are MNHEY and SVGAGI. The length of the CDR3 is 16 residues. The germline V and J ends were trimmed by 1 base and 7 bases, with 19 bases remaining between them. CDR3 residues: CASSYYTGLSPGEAFF. DNA for the CDR3: TGTGCCAGCAGTTACTACACGGGGCTGAGCCCAGGTGAAGCTTTCTTT.

The chain combines TRBV4-3 with TRBJ2-7, with D possibly matching TRBD1 (6 bases). Trimming cost V 0 bases and J 3 bases, with 12 bases left between them. Germline V CDR1 and CDR2: LGHNA, YSLEER. CDR3 length: 15 residues. CDR3 amino acids: CASSQETGWNYEQYF. The CDR3, as DNA: TGCGCCAGCAGCCAAGAAACAGGGTGGAACTACGAGCAGTACTTC.

This clone was picked up a small number of times. CDR3 coding DNA: TGTGCCAGCTCACCTTCCCGGGGAGGGGGGAGTCAGACTGAAGCTTTCTTT. This sequence encodes CASSPSRGGGSQTEAFF. The chain is built from TRBV18 and TRBJ1-1; tentative D call: TRBD1 (6 bases). V was cut by 3 bases and J by 5 bases, with 22 bases left in between. The CDR3 contains 17 residues. Germline CDR1 and CDR2: KGHSH and LQKENI.

Worth noting for this clone: The sample contains more than one DNA sequence encoding this CDR3. Here the CDR3 reads CASSWTGGTEAFF. In nucleotides, the CDR3 is TGTGCCAGCAGCTGGACAGGGGGGACTGAAGCTTTCTTT. This rearrangement joins TRBV5-4 to TRBJ1-1; 10 nucleotides line up with TRBD1. CDR3 size: 13 residues. V lost 3 bases and J lost 5; bases outside the gene matches: 1. CDR1 is SGHNT, CDR2 YYREEE, per germline (reference sequence).

This chain links TRBV10-3 with TRBJ2-7; D unresolved. CDR3 length: 13 amino acids. Trimming left V 3 bases short and J 7 bases short, with 13 bases between. Germline loops: CDR1 ENHRY, CDR2 SYGVKD. CDR3 sequence reads: CAISEGASPEQYF. In nucleotides, the CDR3 is TGTGCCATCAGTGAAGGCGCCTCGCCGGAGCAGTACTTC.

This clone was recorded a few times. The rearrangement uses TRBV27 and TRBJ1-2; perhaps TRBD1 as D (5 bases). Trimming pared 6 bases from V and 8 bases from J, leaving 22 bases between. The CDR3 length is 15 residues. Germline CDR1 and CDR2: MNHEY and SMNVEV (reference sequence). DNA for the CDR3: TGTGCCAGCAGACCATATCCCGGGACCCAGCGGGGCTACACCTTC. This sequence encodes CASRPYPGTQRGYTF.

This clone was observed a handful of times. The chain employs TRBV6-6 and TRBJ1-1; D unclear. V was shortened by 0 bases and J by 3 bases, with 8 bases between the two germline ends. The CDR3 length is 14 residues. Per germline, CDR1 MNHNY and CDR2 SVGAGI (reference sequence). DNA for the CDR3: TGTGCCAGCAGTTACTCCCTTTCGGACACTGAAGCTTTCTTT. Translating gives CASSYSLSDTEAFF.

Only one count was recorded for this clone. The CDR3 nucleotides read TGTGCCAGCTCACCTGGTGGGCGGAGAGCCTACAATGAGCAGTTCTTC. Translation: CASSPGGRRAYNEQFF. This sequence joins TRBV18 and TRBJ2-1; D is undetermined. The CDR3 is 16 residues long. Germline V CDR1 and CDR2: KGHSH, LQKENI. V was cut by 3 bases and J by 2 bases, with 14 bases left in between.

This chain connects TRBV30 to TRBJ2-7; 9 nucleotides match TRBD2. There are 15 residues in the CDR3. Trimming took 0 bases from V and 3 from J; bases not matched to a gene: 6. Germline CDR1 and CDR2: GTSNPN and SVGIG (reference sequence). CDR3 nucleotides: TGTGCCTGGAGTGTAAGTAGCGGGGGATTCTACGAGCAGTACTTC. It codes for CAWSVSSGGFYEQYF.

The V gene is TRBV5-1, the J gene TRBJ2-3; D uncertain. Trimming took off 5 bases at V and 0 bases at J, with 7 bases between the two ends. Germline V CDR1 and CDR2: SGHRS, YFSETQ. This CDR3 is built from 13 residues. The CDR3 region is CASRMGSTDTQYF. The CDR3 nucleotides read TGCGCCAGCAGGATGGGTAGCACAGATACGCAGTATTTT. Combining the CDR3 with reference TRBV5-1 and TRBJ2-3 gives the whole variable domain KAGVTQTPRYLIKTRGQQVTLSCSPISGHRSVSWYQQTPGQGLQFLFEYFSETQRNKGNFPGRFSGRQFSNSRSEMNVSTLELGDSALYLCASRMGSTDTQYFGPGTRLTVL.

The chain is built from TRBV11-2 and TRBJ2-4; tentative D call: TRBD2 (6 bases). CDR1 is SGHAT, CDR2 FQNNGV, per germline. This CDR3 is built from 15 residues. Trimming took off 5 bases at V and 4 bases at J, with 15 bases between the two ends. In nucleotides, the CDR3 is TGTGCCAGCAGCGGGGTGGCGGGGAAGAAAAACATTCAGTACTTC. Its translation: CASSGVAGKKNIQYF.

As for this clone: In this CDR3 the conserved last residue, phenylalanine or tryptophan, is missing, so a read error is likely. No DNA is shown, since the ends of the CDR3 on it are uncertain; the CDR3 is the one TCRdb lists. The rearrangement joins TRBV7-9 to TRBJ2-7; the table's TRBD2 call for D was not verified on the DNA. The CDR3 spans 13 amino acids, including both terminal residues. Per germline, CDR1 SEHNR and CDR2 FQNEAQ (reference sequence). The CDR3 loop reads CASKSGLAGFSLP.

The rearrangement links TRBV5-1 to TRBJ2-5; TRBD1 agrees at 8 bases. Unmatched junction bases numbered 9, after V lost 9 bases and J lost 5 bases. CDR3 length: 13 residues. The germline CDR1 and CDR2 sequences are SGHRS and YFSETQ. The CDR3 nucleotides read TGCGCCACCCAGCCAGGGGGCGAGGAGACCCAGTACTTC. Translated: CATQPGGEETQYF.

This chain connects TRBV27 to TRBJ2-7, with D possibly matching TRBD2 (5 bases). The CDR3 runs 15 residues. V lost 10 bases, J lost 0 bases, and 19 bases lay in between. The germline V gene has CDR1 MNHEY and CDR2 SMNVEV (reference sequence). The CDR3 sequence: CATAYEGSSSYEQYF. CDR3 nucleotide sequence: TGTGCCACCGCCTACGAGGGTTCCAGCTCCTACGAGCAGTACTTC.

There are a few counts of this clone. The chain has TRBV19 and TRBJ1-5; tentative D call: TRBD1 (5 bases). The CDR3 is 15 amino acids. The V end was cut by 7 bases, the J end by 3 bases, with 16 bases between. From germline, CDR1 is LNHDA and CDR2 SQIVND (reference sequence). The CDR3 reads CASTPPTENNQPQHF. As DNA, the CDR3 is TGTGCCAGTACCCCGCCGACAGAGAACAATCAGCCCCAGCATTTT. The full variable domain, with the rest looked up from reference TRBV19 and TRBJ1-5, is DGGITQSPKYLFRKEGQNVTLSCEQNLNHDAMYWYRQDPGQGLRLIYYSQIVNDFQKGDIAEGYSVSREKKESFPLTVTSAQKNPTAFYLCASTPPTENNQPQHFGDGTRLSIL.

The chain's CDR3 is CASSSQFGQPQHF. CDR3 DNA: TGTGCCAGTAGTAGCCAGTTTGGTCAGCCCCAGCATTTT. The V call is TRBV19, the J call TRBJ1-5; D unresolved. V dropped 4 bases and J dropped 6 bases, with 10 bases sitting between them. Germline V CDR1 and CDR2: LNHDA, SQIVND (reference sequence). The CDR3 extends over 13 amino acids. The variable domain in full, with the rest retrieved from reference TRBV19 and TRBJ1-5, is DGGITQSPKYLFRKEGQNVTLSCEQNLNHDAMYWYRQDPGQGLRLIYYSQIVNDFQKGDIAEGYSVSREKKESFPLTVTSAQKNPTAFYLCASSSQFGQPQHFGDGTRLSIL.

This chain uses TRBV5-1 with TRBJ2-1, with 10 nucleotides matching TRBD1. The germline V gene has CDR1 SGHRS and CDR2 YFSETQ. CDR3 length: 15 residues. J was trimmed by 5 bases and V by 3 bases; bases with no gene match: 5. The CDR3 here is CASSSRTGGNNEQFF. The DNA for the CDR3 is TGCGCCAGCAGCTCACGGACAGGGGGGAACAATGAGCAGTTCTTC.

The chain links TRBV30 to TRBJ1-4, with D unclear. With 0 bases removed from V and 10 bases from J, the gap between germline ends came to 18 bases. The CDR3 loop spans 15 amino acids. Per germline, CDR1 GTSNPN and CDR2 SVGIG (reference sequence). The CDR3 reads CAWSVTVSGEGKLFF. The CDR3 DNA follows: TGTGCCTGGAGTGTAACGGTTTCAGGAGAAGGAAAACTGTTTTTT.

The chain is built from TRBV7-9 and TRBJ2-7, with D perhaps TRBD1 or TRBD2 (5 bases each). Trimming stripped 5 bases from V and 6 bases from J, with 14 bases between. This CDR3 region has 13 residues. The germline CDR1 and CDR2 sequences are SEHNR and FQNEAQ (reference sequence). CDR3 sequence (DNA): TGTGCCAGCAGCCGGGACCTACTGGGCGAGCAGTACTTC. Translating it yields CASSRDLLGEQYF.

The chain joins TRBV30 to TRBJ1-1; no firm D call. This CDR3 contains 10 residues. CDR1 GTSNPN and CDR2 SVGIG come from the germline V gene (reference sequence). V was shortened by 3 bases and J by 5 bases, with 4 bases between the two germline ends. CDR3 protein: CAWRGTEAFF. The CDR3 nucleotides read TGTGCCTGGAGAGGTACTGAAGCTTTCTTT.

The chain joins TRBV19 to TRBJ1-1; 9 bases line up with TRBD1. The CDR3 has 14 residues. Unmatched junction bases numbered 4, after V lost 5 bases and J lost 3 bases. CDR1 is LNHDA and CDR2 is SQIVND in the germline V gene (reference sequence). For the CDR3, the DNA is TGTGCCAGTAGTCACAGGGGGCTGGACACTGAAGCTTTCTTT. The encoded protein is CASSHRGLDTEAFF. Drawing the rest from reference TRBV19 and TRBJ1-1, the complete variable domain is DGGITQSPKYLFRKEGQNVTLSCEQNLNHDAMYWYRQDPGQGLRLIYYSQIVNDFQKGDIAEGYSVSREKKESFPLTVTSAQKNPTAFYLCASSHRGLDTEAFFGQGTRLTVV.

The gene calls are TRBV6-6 and TRBJ2-7; 10 bases align to TRBD1. V gave up 2 bases and J gave up 6 bases; unmatched junction bases: 4. The germline gives CDR1 MNHNY, CDR2 SVGAGI (reference sequence). The CDR3 length is 14 residues. As DNA, the CDR3 is TGTGCCAGCAGTTACAACCGGGACAGGGGCGAGCAGTACTTC. It yields the protein CASSYNRDRGEQYF.

In its sample, this clone was seen once. V is TRBV7-9 and J is TRBJ2-7; no reliable D call. Trimming cost V 3 bases and J 4 bases, with 10 bases left between them. Germline assignment: CDR1 SEHNR and CDR2 FQNEAQ (reference sequence). The CDR3 length is 13 residues. This CDR3 is CASSFSGPYEQYF. The DNA for the CDR3 is TGTGCCAGCAGCTTTTCAGGCCCGTACGAGCAGTACTTC.

V usage is TRBV5-6 and J usage is TRBJ2-5, with a tentative D call TRBD2 (5 bases). The germline V gene has CDR1 SGHDT and CDR2 YYEEEE. V was pared by 4 bases and J by 1 base, with 5 bases between. This CDR3 has 12 amino acids. This chain's CDR3 is CASSTSQETQYF. CDR3 in DNA: TGTGCCAGCAGCACTAGCCAAGAGACCCAGTACTTC.

The rearrangement uses TRBV21-1 and TRBJ2-7; the table's D call, TRBD1, has no DNA check behind it. TRBV21-1 is a pseudogene segment. This CDR3 is 14 amino acids long. The CDR3 reads CASIAFYRTGEQYF. The CDR3 nucleotides are TGTGCCAGCATCGCATTCTACAGAACCGGCGAGCAGTACTTC.

V and J are TRBV7-9 and TRBJ1-4, with a weak D call TRBD1 (6 bases). The germline V and J ends were trimmed by 5 bases and 8 bases, with 15 bases remaining between them. This CDR3 comprises 14 residues. Germline V lookup: CDR1 SEHNR, CDR2 FQNEAQ (reference sequence). CDR3 protein: CASSPRGFWEKLFF. Written as DNA, the CDR3 is TGTGCCAGCAGCCCAAGGGGGTTCTGGGAAAAACTGTTTTTT.

V and J are TRBV6-5 and TRBJ2-2; maybe TRBD1 (5 bases). Germline values: CDR1 MNHEY, CDR2 SVGAGI. The V and J ends lost 4 bases and 7 bases respectively, with 7 bases between them. The CDR3 is 12 amino acids. CDR3 nucleotide sequence: TGTGCCAGCAGTTTCAGGGTCGGGGAGCTGTTTTTT. Its translation is CASSFRVGELFF.

J is TRBJ1-4 and V is TRBV4-1; unclear D gene. Germline V CDR1 and CDR2: MGHRA, YSYEKL. V was shortened by 2 bases and J by 10 bases, with 20 bases between the two germline ends. This CDR3 spans 16 amino acids. CDR3 residues: CASSQHLDPKTGKLFF. The DNA for the CDR3 is TGCGCCAGCAGCCAACATCTGGACCCGAAGACGGGAAAACTGTTTTTT.

The chain recombines TRBV7-9 with TRBJ1-1; TRBD1 matches 7 bases. CDR1 is SEHNR, CDR2 FQNEAQ, per germline (reference sequence). The CDR3 runs 15 residues. With 1 base clipped from V and 1 base from J, the junction kept 3 bases outside the gene matches. The CDR3 region is CASSLGGQQNTEAFF. Here the CDR3 DNA reads TGTGCCAGCAGCTTAGGGGGACAGCAGAACACTGAAGCTTTCTTT.